The sample holds one count of the clone carrying this T cell receptor (beta chain). This entry belongs to a study of immune characterization of retroperitoneal liposarcoma. The CDR3 has 15 amino acids. Germline V gene sequence: CDR1 SGHTA, CDR2 FQGNSA. MiXCR was run by TCRdb on the PCR reads, yielding one entry per CDR3 protein. The table has around 19,000 distinct CDR3 sequences, 37% seen once. The sequence derives from a male donor with retroperitoneal liposarcoma. The gene calls are TRBV7-2 and TRBJ2-3; tentatively, D is TRBD2 (6 bases). The J call is in doubt because the DNA end fits TRBJ2-4 better. The specimen was blood. The CDR3 DNA is TGTGCCAGCAGCCCCCGCGGGAAGGGCGCCGACGGTCAGTACTTC. Its protein product is CASSPRGKGADGQYF.